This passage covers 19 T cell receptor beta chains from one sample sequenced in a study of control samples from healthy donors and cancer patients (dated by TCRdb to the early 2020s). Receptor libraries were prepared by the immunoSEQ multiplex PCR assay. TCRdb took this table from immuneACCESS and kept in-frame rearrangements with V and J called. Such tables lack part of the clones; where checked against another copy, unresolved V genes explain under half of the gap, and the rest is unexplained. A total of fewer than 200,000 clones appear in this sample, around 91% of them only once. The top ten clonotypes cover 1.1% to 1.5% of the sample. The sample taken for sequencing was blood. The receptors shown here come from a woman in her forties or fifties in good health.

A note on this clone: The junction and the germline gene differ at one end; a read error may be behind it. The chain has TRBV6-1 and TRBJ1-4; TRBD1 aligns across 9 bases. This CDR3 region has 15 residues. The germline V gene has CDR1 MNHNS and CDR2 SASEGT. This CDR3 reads CASSEGDRVAEKLFF. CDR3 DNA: TGTGCCAGCAGCGAAGGGGACAGGGTTGCTGAAAAACTGTTTTTT.

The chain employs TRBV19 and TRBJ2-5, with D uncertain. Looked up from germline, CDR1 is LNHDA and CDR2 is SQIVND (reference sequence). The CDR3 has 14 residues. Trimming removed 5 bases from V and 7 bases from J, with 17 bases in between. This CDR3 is CASSDGLGAGTQYF. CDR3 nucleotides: TGTGCCAGTAGTGACGGGCTGGGTGCAGGGACCCAGTACTTC.

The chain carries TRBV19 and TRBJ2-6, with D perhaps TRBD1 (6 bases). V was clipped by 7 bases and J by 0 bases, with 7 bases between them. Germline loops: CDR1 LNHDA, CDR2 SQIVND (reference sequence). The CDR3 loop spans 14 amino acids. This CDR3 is CASTDSSGANVLTF. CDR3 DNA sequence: TGTGCCAGTACGGACAGCTCTGGGGCCAACGTCCTGACTTTC.

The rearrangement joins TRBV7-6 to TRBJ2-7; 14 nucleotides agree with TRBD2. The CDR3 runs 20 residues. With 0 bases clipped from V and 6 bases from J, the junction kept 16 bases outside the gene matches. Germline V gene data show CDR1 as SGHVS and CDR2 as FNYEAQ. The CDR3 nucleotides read TGTGCCAGCAGCTTAGCGTTTATGGGGACTAGCGGGAGCAGGTACGGCGAGCAGTACTTC. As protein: CASSLAFMGTSGSRYGEQYF.

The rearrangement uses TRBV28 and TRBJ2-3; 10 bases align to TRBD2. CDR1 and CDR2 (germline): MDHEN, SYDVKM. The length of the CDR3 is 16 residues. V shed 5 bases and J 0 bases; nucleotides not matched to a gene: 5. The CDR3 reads CASSPLSGGSTDTQYF. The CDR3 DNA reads TGTGCCAGCAGTCCTCTTAGCGGGGGGAGCACAGATACGCAGTATTTT.

The CDR3 region has the DNA TGTGCCAGCAGTGGGGGACAGGGTTTATCAAAACTGTTTTTT. Its protein product is CASSGGQGLSKLFF. The chain joins TRBV2 to TRBJ1-4, with 9 bases fitting TRBD1. This CDR3 is 14 amino acids long. Germline CDR1 and CDR2: SNHLY and FYNNEI. The junction had 7 bases not matched to a gene; V was cut back by 4 bases and J by 10 bases.

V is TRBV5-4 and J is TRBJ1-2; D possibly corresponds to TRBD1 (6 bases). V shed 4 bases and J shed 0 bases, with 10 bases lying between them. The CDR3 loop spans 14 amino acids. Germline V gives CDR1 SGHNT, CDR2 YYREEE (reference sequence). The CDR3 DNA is TGTGCCAGCAGCGCACAGGGAGCTAACTATGGCTACACCTTC. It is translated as CASSAQGANYGYTF.

The DNA of the CDR3 is TGCGCCAGCAGCTCGGGGGGCGGAGAGACCCAGTACTTC. Its protein is CASSSGGGETQYF. The chain has TRBV5-1 and TRBJ2-5; a possible D gene is TRBD2 (7 bases). V lost 3 bases to trimming and J lost 4 bases, with 10 bases between them. Germline lookup yields CDR1 SGHRS and CDR2 YFSETQ. The CDR3 length is 13 residues.

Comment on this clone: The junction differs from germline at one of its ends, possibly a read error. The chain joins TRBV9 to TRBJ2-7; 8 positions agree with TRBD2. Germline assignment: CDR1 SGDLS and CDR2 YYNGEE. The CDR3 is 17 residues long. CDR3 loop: CARSGGRAGGDPYEQYF. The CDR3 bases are TGTGCCCGCAGCGGGGGCCGGGCCGGGGGAGATCCCTACGAGCAGTACTTC.

CDR3 sequence: CATSPTGTALNEKLFF. The CDR3 DNA reads TGTGCCACATCTCCCACTGGGACAGCCCTTAATGAAAAACTGTTTTTT. The chain recombines TRBV28 with TRBJ1-4, with 7 positions matching TRBD1. The CDR3 has 16 amino acids. The germline V gene has CDR1 MDHEN and CDR2 SYDVKM. J gave up 4 bases and V 10 bases, and 15 bases lay outside the gene matches.

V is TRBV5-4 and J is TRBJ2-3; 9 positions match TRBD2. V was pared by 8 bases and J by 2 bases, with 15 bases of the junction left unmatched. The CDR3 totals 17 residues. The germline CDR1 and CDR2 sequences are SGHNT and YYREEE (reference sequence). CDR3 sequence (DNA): TGTGCCAGTATCCAGGCGGGAGGGCCCCGGGTCACAGATACGCAGTATTTT. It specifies CASIQAGGPRVTDTQYF.

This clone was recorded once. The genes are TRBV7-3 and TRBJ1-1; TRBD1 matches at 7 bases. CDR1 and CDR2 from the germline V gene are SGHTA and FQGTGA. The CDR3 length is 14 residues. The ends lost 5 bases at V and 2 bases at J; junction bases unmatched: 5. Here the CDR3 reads CASSPTGANTEAFF. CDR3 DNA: TGTGCCAGCAGCCCCACAGGGGCTAACACTGAAGCTTTCTTT.

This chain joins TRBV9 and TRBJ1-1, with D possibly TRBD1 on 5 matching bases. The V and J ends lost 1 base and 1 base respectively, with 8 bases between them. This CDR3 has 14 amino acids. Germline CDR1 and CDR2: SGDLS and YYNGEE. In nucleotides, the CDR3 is TGTGCCAGCAGCGTATATGGGGGGAACACTGAAGCTTTCTTT. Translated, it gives CASSVYGGNTEAFF. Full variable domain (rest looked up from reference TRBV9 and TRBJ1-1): DSGVTQTPKHLITATGQRVTLRCSPRSGDLSVYWYQQSLDQGLQFLIQYYNGEERAKGNILERFSAQQFPDLHSELNLSSLELGDSALYFCASSVYGGNTEAFFGQGTRLTVV.

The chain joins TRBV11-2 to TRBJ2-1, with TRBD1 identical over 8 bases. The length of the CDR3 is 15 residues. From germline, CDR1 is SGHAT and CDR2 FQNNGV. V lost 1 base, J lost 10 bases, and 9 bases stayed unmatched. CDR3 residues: CASSLGFQGAHEQFF. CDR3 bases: TGTGCCAGCAGCTTAGGCTTTCAGGGGGCGCACGAGCAGTTCTTC.

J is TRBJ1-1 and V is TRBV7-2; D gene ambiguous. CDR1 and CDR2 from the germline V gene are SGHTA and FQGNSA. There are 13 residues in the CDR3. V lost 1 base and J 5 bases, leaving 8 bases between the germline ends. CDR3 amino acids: CASSLDPGTEAFF. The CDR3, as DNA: TGTGCCAGCAGCTTAGATCCGGGTACTGAAGCTTTCTTT.

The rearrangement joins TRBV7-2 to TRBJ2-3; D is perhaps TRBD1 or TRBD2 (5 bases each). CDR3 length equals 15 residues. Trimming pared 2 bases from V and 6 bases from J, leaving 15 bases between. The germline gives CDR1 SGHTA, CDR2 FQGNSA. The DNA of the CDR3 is TGTGCCAGCAGCTTAACCGGGGCAGAATACGATACGCAGTATTTT. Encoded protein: CASSLTGAEYDTQYF.

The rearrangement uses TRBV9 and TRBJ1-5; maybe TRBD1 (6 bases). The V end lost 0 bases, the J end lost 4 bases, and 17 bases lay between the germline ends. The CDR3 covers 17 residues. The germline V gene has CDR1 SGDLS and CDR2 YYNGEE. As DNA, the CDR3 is TGTGCCAGCAGCGTAGGCGCTGGGGGGCGCGGAAATCAGCCCCAGCATTTT. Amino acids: CASSVGAGGRGNQPQHF.

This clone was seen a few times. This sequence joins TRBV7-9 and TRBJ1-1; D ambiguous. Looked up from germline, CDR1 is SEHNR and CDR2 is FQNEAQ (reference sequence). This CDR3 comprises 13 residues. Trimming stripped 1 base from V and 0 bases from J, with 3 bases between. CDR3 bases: TGTGCCAGCAGCTTAGAAATGAACACTGAAGCTTTCTTT. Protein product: CASSLEMNTEAFF.

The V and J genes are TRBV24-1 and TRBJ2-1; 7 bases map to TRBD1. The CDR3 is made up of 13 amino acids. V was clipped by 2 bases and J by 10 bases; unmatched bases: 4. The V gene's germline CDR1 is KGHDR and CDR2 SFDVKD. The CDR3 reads CATSDYTGAEQFF. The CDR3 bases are TGTGCCACCAGTGATTATACAGGGGCAGAGCAGTTCTTC.